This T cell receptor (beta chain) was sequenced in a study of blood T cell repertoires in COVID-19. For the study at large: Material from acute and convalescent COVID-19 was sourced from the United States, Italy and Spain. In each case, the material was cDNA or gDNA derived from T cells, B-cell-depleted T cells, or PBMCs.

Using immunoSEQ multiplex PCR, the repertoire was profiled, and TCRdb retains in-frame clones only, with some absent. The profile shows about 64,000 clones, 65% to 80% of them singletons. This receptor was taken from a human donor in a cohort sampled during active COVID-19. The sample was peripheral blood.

CDR3 region: CASSHSNSYEQYF. CDR3 sequence (DNA): TGTGCCAGCAGCCACAGTAACTCCTACGAGCAGTACTTC. The chain joins TRBV6-6 to TRBJ2-7, with D unclear. Germline V gene lookup returns CDR1 MNHNY and CDR2 SVGAGI (reference sequence). The ends were cut back, 6 bases at V and 0 bases at J, with 9 bases in the middle. The CDR3 consists of 13 residues.